A single sample is the source of the 32 T cell receptor beta chains below, sequenced in a study of cytomegalovirus exposure and HLA in healthy donors. Primers: 60 Vbeta forward and 13 Jbeta reverse. Sequencing was performed with immunoSEQ multiplex PCR; in TCRdb, only in-frame clones are kept and a portion is missing. The table shows some 110,000 clones, with around three quarters occurring only once. Source material: PBMCs. These receptors came from a woman under 30 in good health and CMV-seropositive.

This clone was seen just once. The chain employs TRBV7-2 and TRBJ2-3; D is undetermined. V dropped 2 bases and J dropped 2 bases, with 17 bases sitting between them. Germline values: CDR1 SGHTA, CDR2 FQGNSA. The CDR3 has 17 amino acids. The CDR3 DNA is TGTGCCAGCAGCTTAAGTGGTTGGTACAGAATCACAGATACGCAGTATTTT. Protein: CASSLSGWYRITDTQYF. Using reference TRBV7-2 and TRBJ2-3 for the parts outside the CDR3, the full variable domain is GAGVSQSPSNKVTEKGKDVELRCDPISGHTALYWYRQSLGQGLEFLIYFQGNSAPDKSGLPSDRFSAERTGGSVSTLTIQRTQQEDSAVYLCASSLSGWYRITDTQYFGPGTRLTVL.

This chain links TRBV6-5 with TRBJ2-3; tentative D call: TRBD1 (5 bases). The CDR3 runs to 13 residues. Deletions cut 5 bases from V and 0 bases from J, with 6 bases between. Germline V gene lookup returns CDR1 MNHEY and CDR2 SVGAGI. The CDR3 protein is CASSGHSTDTQYF. The CDR3 nucleotides are TGTGCCAGCAGTGGACATAGCACAGATACGCAGTATTTT.

The chain combines TRBV5-1 with TRBJ2-1; a weak D match, TRBD1 (6 bases). Between the trimmed V and J ends, which lost 2 bases and 6 bases, there was a span of 12 bases. CDR3 length: 14 residues. Germline V gives CDR1 SGHRS, CDR2 YFSETQ. The CDR3 DNA sequence: TGCGCCAGCAGCTTAATTCAGGGGATCAATGAGCAGTTCTTC. Translation gives CASSLIQGINEQFF.

The chain carries TRBV11-3 and TRBJ2-7; 11 bases align to TRBD1. The junction had 5 bases not matched to a gene; V was cut back by 5 bases and J by 2 bases. CDR1 and CDR2 from the germline V gene are SGHNT and YENEEA. The CDR3 extends over 15 amino acids. CDR3 in DNA: TGTGCCAGCAGCCCGGGGACAGGGGGGACCTACGAGCAGTACTTC. It encodes CASSPGTGGTYEQYF.

The V and J genes are TRBV5-1 and TRBJ2-3, with D possibly matching TRBD2 (5 bases). Trimming removed 3 bases from V and 4 bases from J, with 9 bases in between. This CDR3 has 13 residues. Germline V gene sequence: CDR1 SGHRS, CDR2 YFSETQ. CDR3 DNA sequence: TGCGCCAGCAGCTGGGCCGGGGCAGATACGCAGTATTTT. This sequence encodes CASSWAGADTQYF.

The rearrangement joins TRBV4-1 to TRBJ2-1; TRBD2 matches 9 bases. The CDR3 is made up of 16 amino acids. The junction had 14 bases not matched to a gene; V was cut back by 1 base and J by 13 bases. The germline CDR1 and CDR2 sequences are MGHRA and YSYEKL. In DNA form, the CDR3 reads TGCGCCAGCAGCCAAGGCAGGACTAGCGTACAAGAGACCCAGTTCTTC. Translated, it gives CASSQGRTSVQETQFF.

CDR3 loop: CASSRGGEIDQPQHF. CDR3 in DNA: TGTGCCAGCAGTAGAGGGGGGGAGATCGATCAGCCCCAGCATTTT. The chain recombines TRBV28 with TRBJ1-5; a weak D match, TRBD1 (6 bases). Between the trimmed V and J ends, which lost 5 bases and 5 bases, there was a span of 16 bases. The CDR3 has 15 residues. Germline CDR1 MDHEN, CDR2 SYDVKM.

This chain joins TRBV27 and TRBJ2-7; the match to TRBD1 covers 11 bases. CDR3 size: 14 residues. Germline values: CDR1 MNHEY, CDR2 SMNVEV (reference sequence). Germline trimming cut 6 bases from V and 3 bases from J; bases unmatched to any gene: 4. The CDR3: CASRLGTGGYEQYF. Written as DNA, the CDR3 is TGTGCCAGCAGGCTCGGGACAGGGGGCTACGAGCAGTACTTC.

This clone was recorded a few times. The chain uses TRBV18 and TRBJ2-2; 8 bases fit TRBD2. The CDR3 runs to 16 residues. J gave up 3 bases and V 3 bases, and 6 bases lay outside the gene matches. In germline, CDR1 is KGHSH, CDR2 LQKENI. The CDR3 sequence: CASSPSGTGDTGELFF. DNA of the CDR3: TGTGCCAGCTCACCTAGCGGGACTGGAGACACCGGGGAGCTGTTTTTT.

The CDR3 sequence: CASSSLAGVQFF. The CDR3 nucleotides are TGCGCCAGCAGCTCACTAGCGGGAGTGCAGTTCTTC. This chain connects TRBV10-1 to TRBJ2-1; 11 nucleotides line up with TRBD2. Trimming cost V 6 bases and J 12 bases; bases outside gene matches: 4. Per the germline V gene, CDR1 is WNHNN and CDR2 is SYGVQD (reference sequence). This CDR3 is built from 12 residues.

Turning to this clone: Lacking the conserved final phenylalanine or tryptophan, this CDR3 likely reflects a read error. The chain combines TRBV5-6 with TRBJ1-5; TRBD1 is a possible D gene (5 bases). This CDR3 spans 13 amino acids. Per the germline V gene, CDR1 is SGHDT and CDR2 is YYEEEE. Trimming cost V 0 bases and J 8 bases, with 9 bases left between them. CDR3 nucleotide sequence: TGTGCCAGCAGCTTGGAACAGGTAGAGCCCCAGCATTTG. Encoded protein: CASSLEQVEPQHL.

The gene calls are TRBV5-1 and TRBJ2-7; 10 nucleotides agree with TRBD2. Trimming took 4 bases from V and 0 from J; bases not matched to a gene: 13. There are 18 residues in the CDR3. The germline V gene has CDR1 SGHRS and CDR2 YFSETQ. CDR3 in DNA: TGCGCCAGCAGCCCGGCCAAGCTAGCGGGAGCCTTCTCCTACGAGCAGTACTTC. It encodes CASSPAKLAGAFSYEQYF.

For this clone: Other DNA sequences in this specimen translate into the identical CDR3. This chain joins TRBV27 and TRBJ2-7; the match to TRBD2 covers 10 bases. Germline V lookup: CDR1 MNHEY, CDR2 SMNVEV (reference sequence). The CDR3 covers 14 residues. Germline trimming cut 5 bases from V and 8 bases from J; bases unmatched to any gene: 9. The CDR3 reads CASSASGGVVKQYF. CDR3 sequence (DNA): TGTGCCAGCAGTGCTAGCGGGGGTGTTGTAAAGCAGTACTTC.

In regard to this clone: Other DNA sequences of this sample code for an identical CDR3. The rearrangement uses TRBV30 and TRBJ2-1, with a tentative D call TRBD1 (6 bases). Trimming shortened V by 3 bases and J by 9 bases, and 18 bases separated the two germline ends. Germline V gene lookup returns CDR1 GTSNPN and CDR2 SVGIG (reference sequence). CDR3 length: 14 residues. The chain's CDR3 is CAWRRGRGGGEQFF. Here the CDR3 DNA reads TGTGCCTGGAGGCGAGGACGTGGGGGCGGTGAGCAGTTCTTC.

The V call is TRBV4-2, the J call TRBJ2-2, with 8 bases identical to TRBD2. V dropped 2 bases and J dropped 1; count of bases not matched to a gene: 6. CDR1 and CDR2 from the germline V gene are LGHNA and YNFKEQ. The CDR3 totals 17 residues. The CDR3 spells CASSQTSGDVNTGELFF. Here the CDR3 DNA reads TGTGCCAGCAGCCAAACTAGCGGAGACGTGAACACCGGGGAGCTGTTTTTT.

This clone was counted between two and nine times. The chain carries TRBV4-2 and TRBJ1-1, with D possibly matching TRBD1 (5 bases). This CDR3 comprises 14 residues. The V gene lost 1 base and the J gene lost 5 bases, with 11 bases spanning the gap. The germline V gene has CDR1 LGHNA and CDR2 YNFKEQ. For the CDR3, the DNA is TGTGCCAGCAGCCAAGTAGGCAGGGAAACTGAAGCTTTCTTT. Translating gives CASSQVGRETEAFF.

V usage is TRBV4-1 and J usage is TRBJ1-2; TRBD1 matches at 7 bases. There are 17 residues in the CDR3. Trimming took 2 bases from V and 5 from J; bases not matched to a gene: 14. CDR1 and CDR2 from the germline V gene are MGHRA and YSYEKL. The CDR3 DNA follows: TGCGCCAGCAGCCAAAAGCAGGCAGGGGGGTCTGGGTATGGCTACACCTTC. Residues: CASSQKQAGGSGYGYTF.

A note on this clone: One junction end does not reproduce the germline sequence, and a read error may be involved. This sequence joins TRBV5-6 and TRBJ1-1; 11 positions match TRBD1. The germline gives CDR1 SGHDT, CDR2 YYEEEE. This CDR3 region has 16 residues. As DNA, the CDR3 is TGTGCCAGCAGCAAAAGGGACAGGGGGTCCAACACTGAAGCTTCCTTT. It encodes CASSKRDRGSNTEASF.

This chain joins TRBV7-3 and TRBJ1-4; D unclear. V shed 1 base and J shed 4 bases, with 13 bases lying between them. Per germline, CDR1 SGHTA and CDR2 FQGTGA. This CDR3 contains 16 residues. The chain's CDR3 is CASSLRGNTGNEKLFF. Here the CDR3 DNA reads TGTGCCAGCAGCTTAAGAGGTAACACCGGTAATGAAAAACTGTTTTTT.

The CDR3 DNA reads TGTGCCAGCAGTCTGCCGCGAGGGAACATTCAGTACTTC. Amino acid sequence: CASSLPRGNIQYF. This chain uses TRBV6-5 with TRBJ2-4; maybe TRBD2 (5 bases). CDR1 is MNHEY, CDR2 SVGAGI, per germline. Trimming took 5 bases from V and 7 from J, leaving 12 bases between them. The CDR3 has 13 residues.

The chain combines TRBV5-1 with TRBJ2-7; 16 bases are a match to TRBD2. CDR3 length: 16 amino acids. The ends lost 2 bases at V and 6 bases at J; junction bases unmatched: 5. CDR1 SGHRS and CDR2 YFSETQ come from the germline V gene. DNA of the CDR3: TGCGCCAGCAGCTTACACGGGACTAGCGGGAGGGCCGAGCAGTACTTC. It specifies CASSLHGTSGRAEQYF.

The chain is built from TRBV6-1 and TRBJ1-2; TRBD1 matches at 7 bases. Trimming removed 3 bases from V and 6 bases from J; junction bases left unmatched: 4. Germline-derived CDR1 and CDR2 are MNHNS and SASEGT. This CDR3 contains 13 residues. The CDR3 here is CASSDPGTDGYTF. The CDR3 region has the DNA TGTGCCAGCAGTGACCCCGGGACAGATGGCTACACCTTC.

This rearrangement joins TRBV6-1 to TRBJ1-1; D is unresolved. V was trimmed by 11 bases and J by 3 bases, leaving 7 bases between them. Germline assignment: CDR1 MNHNS and CDR2 SASEGT. The CDR3 is 10 residues long. The CDR3 is CAHADTEAFF. The CDR3 DNA is TGTGCCCATGCGGACACTGAAGCTTTCTTT.

The rearrangement joins TRBV15 to TRBJ1-5; 7 bases match TRBD1. V lost 1 base to trimming and J lost 4 bases; unmatched junction nucleotides: 10. In germline, CDR1 is LNHNV, CDR2 YYDKDF (reference sequence). This CDR3 is built from 17 residues. For the CDR3, the DNA is TGTGCCACCAGCAGAGCCGAGGGGGCCGTATCGAATCAGCCCCAGCATTTT. Its translation: CATSRAEGAVSNQPQHF.

V is TRBV5-1 and J is TRBJ2-2, with 11 bases matching TRBD2. Germline V gene lookup returns CDR1 SGHRS and CDR2 YFSETQ. Trimming at V came to 4 bases and at J to 2 bases, leaving 4 bases not matched to a gene. CDR3 length equals 16 residues. The chain's CDR3 is CASSPGTSGNTGELFF. CDR3 DNA: TGCGCCAGCAGCCCAGGGACTAGCGGTAACACCGGGGAGCTGTTTTTT. Filled out from reference TRBV5-1 and TRBJ2-2, the complete variable domain reads KAGVTQTPRYLIKTRGQQVTLSCSPISGHRSVSWYQQTPGQGLQFLFEYFSETQRNKGNFPGRFSGRQFSNSRSEMNVSTLELGDSALYLCASSPGTSGNTGELFFGEGSRLTVL.

The chain carries TRBV25-1 and TRBJ1-4; a weak D match, TRBD1 (6 bases). The CDR3 length is 16 residues. Germline V gene lookup returns CDR1 MGHDK and CDR2 SYGVNS. V was pared by 1 base and J by 3 bases, with 12 bases between. The CDR3 is CASSESQGYANEKLFF. The CDR3 bases are TGTGCCAGCAGTGAATCCCAGGGGTACGCTAATGAAAAACTGTTTTTT.

Of note for this clone: This sample also contains other DNA sequences that code for the same CDR3. The chain links TRBV7-2 to TRBJ2-7; 9 nucleotides match TRBD1. The trim removed 9 bases at V and 1 base at J, leaving 7 bases unmatched. The CDR3 runs to 14 residues. Germline CDR1 reads SGHTA; CDR2 reads FQGNSA. The CDR3 bases are TGTGCCAGTAGCCGGGACAGGGATTCCTACGAGCAGTACTTC. This codes for CASSRDRDSYEQYF. Based on the CDR3 plus reference TRBV7-2 and TRBJ2-7, the full variable domain is GAGVSQSPSNKVTEKGKDVELRCDPISGHTALYWYRQSLGQGLEFLIYFQGNSAPDKSGLPSDRFSAERTGGSVSTLTIQRTQQEDSAVYLCASSRDRDSYEQYFGPGTRLTVT.

The chain uses TRBV5-6 and TRBJ2-3, with D possibly being TRBD2 (6 bases). V lost 1 base, J lost 0 bases, and 15 bases lay in between. The V gene's germline CDR1 is SGHDT and CDR2 YYEEEE. The CDR3 totals 17 residues. The CDR3 loop is CASSLRRAARSTDTQYF. Here the CDR3 DNA reads TGTGCCAGCAGCTTGAGGAGGGCTGCCCGTAGCACAGATACGCAGTATTTT.

The chain uses TRBV13 and TRBJ2-3, with 8 bases aligning to TRBD2. Germline V CDR1 and CDR2: PRHDT, FYEKMQ (reference sequence). The CDR3 runs to 15 residues. V trimming: 2 bases; J trimming: 1 base; junction bases outside the gene matches: 2. The CDR3 protein is CASSLYSGGTDTQYF. In DNA form, the CDR3 reads TGTGCCAGCAGCTTATATAGCGGGGGCACAGATACGCAGTATTTT.

This chain joins TRBV5-1 and TRBJ2-5, with 8 bases aligning to TRBD1. The CDR3 is made up of 14 amino acids. Germline CDR1 and CDR2: SGHRS and YFSETQ. J was trimmed by 2 bases and V by 4 bases; bases with no gene match: 4. The CDR3 sequence: CASSTQGEQETQYF. The CDR3 DNA sequence: TGCGCCAGCAGCACACAGGGGGAGCAAGAGACCCAGTACTTC.

V gene TRBV2 combines with J gene TRBJ2-2; 8 bases agree with TRBD2. CDR3 length: 15 residues. Germline lookup yields CDR1 SNHLY and CDR2 FYNNEI. V shed 3 bases, J shed 4 bases, and the junction held 4 bases outside the gene matches. The CDR3 here is CASSDIREGTGELFF. The CDR3 DNA reads TGTGCCAGCAGTGATATCCGGGAGGGCACCGGGGAGCTGTTTTTT.

The V gene is TRBV5-6, the J gene TRBJ2-7; 7 positions agree with TRBD1. The CDR3 extends over 15 amino acids. The germline V gene encodes CDR1 SGHDT and CDR2 YYEEEE. With V trimmed by 1 base and J by 3 bases, 7 bases remained unmatched. This CDR3 is CASSLYRTGFYEQYF. The CDR3 region has the DNA TGTGCCAGCAGCTTGTACCGGACAGGATTCTACGAGCAGTACTTC.